The entry below describes one TCR beta chain. Its antigen is not identified. Profiled with immunoSEQ multiplex PCR; TCRdb holds only in-frame clones, not every one. Among about 140,000 clones, approximately 95% were seen once, and the ten largest hold 6% to 7%. These data are taken from a study of T cell responses to AZD1222 COVID-19 vaccine. Study conclusions and caveats: Baseline seropositivity characterized only six AZD1222 recipients.

The TCR sequence derives from an adult who received the AZD1222 COVID-19 vaccine. The sample here was peripheral blood, taken 28 days after the second AZD1222 dose.

In nucleotides, the CDR3 is TGCGCCAGCAGCCAAGATTACAGGGCTTATTCACCCCTCCACTTT. Amino acid sequence: CASSQDYRAYSPLHF. The chain links TRBV4-3 to TRBJ1-6; D is perhaps TRBD1 (6 bases). CDR3 length equals 15 residues. Germline V CDR1 and CDR2: LGHNA, YSLEER. V was clipped by 0 bases and J by 8 bases, with 11 bases between them.